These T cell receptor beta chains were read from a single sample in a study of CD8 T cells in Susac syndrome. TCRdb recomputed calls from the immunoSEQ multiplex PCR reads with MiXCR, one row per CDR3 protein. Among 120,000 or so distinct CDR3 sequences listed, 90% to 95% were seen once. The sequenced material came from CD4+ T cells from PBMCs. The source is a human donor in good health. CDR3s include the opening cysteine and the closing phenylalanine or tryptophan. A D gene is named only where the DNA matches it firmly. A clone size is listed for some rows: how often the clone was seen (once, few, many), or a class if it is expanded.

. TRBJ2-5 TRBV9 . CASSEDVPAQETQYF TGTGCCAGCAGCGAGGACGTACCCGCTCAAGAGACCCAGTACTTC
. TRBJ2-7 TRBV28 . CASSPDGTYEQYF TGTGCCAGCAGCCCAGACGGGACCTACGAGCAGTACTTC
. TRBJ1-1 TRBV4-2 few CASSQEGGNTEAFF TGTGCCAGCAGCCAAGAGGGGGGGAACACTGAAGCTTTCTTT
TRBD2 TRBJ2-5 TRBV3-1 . CASSPGREGRETQYF TGTGCCAGCAGCCCTGGACGGGAGGGCCGAGAGACCCAGTACTTC
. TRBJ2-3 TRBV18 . CASSPPRYGTDTQYF TGTGCCAGCTCACCACCCCGATACGGAACAGATACGCAGTATTTT
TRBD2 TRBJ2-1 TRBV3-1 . CASSQDQLAGVYNEQFF TGTGCCAGCAGCCAAGATCAGCTAGCGGGAGTCTACAATGAGCAGTTCTTC
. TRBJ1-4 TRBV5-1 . CASSLEDSKKLFF TGCGCCAGCAGCTTGGAGGACAGCAAAAAACTGTTTTTT
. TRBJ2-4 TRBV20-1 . CSAPRLSGNIQYF TGCAGTGCCCCTAGGCTCTCCGGAAACATTCAGTACTTC
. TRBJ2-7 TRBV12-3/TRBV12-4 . CASSFLENSYEQYF TGTGCCAGCAGTTTCTTGGAGAACTCCTACGAGCAGTACTTC
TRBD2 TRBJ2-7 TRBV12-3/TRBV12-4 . CASSFVAGDYEQYF TGTGCCAGCAGTTTCGTAGCGGGAGACTACGAGCAGTACTTC
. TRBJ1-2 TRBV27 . CASSSWTNYGYTF TGTGCCAGCAGTTCTTGGACAAACTATGGCTACACCTTC
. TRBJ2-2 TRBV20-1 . CSARDRGRGTGELFF TGCAGTGCTAGAGATCGCGGGCGGGGCACCGGGGAGCTGTTTTTT
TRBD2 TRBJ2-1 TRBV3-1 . CASSQYSGSPRFF TGTGCCAGCAGCCAATATAGCGGGAGCCCCCGGTTCTTC
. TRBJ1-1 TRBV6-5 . CASGQRQDTEAFF TGTGCCAGCGGACAGCGCCAGGACACTGAAGCTTTCTTT
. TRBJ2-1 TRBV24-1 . CATSDPSLLAYNEQFF TGTGCCACCAGTGATCCCTCCCTTCTGGCCTACAATGAGCAGTTCTTC
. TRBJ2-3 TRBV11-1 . CASSLARARDTQYF TGTGCCAGCAGCTTAGCTCGTGCCCGGGATACGCAGTATTTT